Below are 22 T cell receptor beta chains sequenced from a single sample in a study of blood T cell repertoires in COVID-19. Generated by immunoSEQ multiplex PCR, the TCRdb table keeps only in-frame clones and is missing some. The sample has 220,000 or so clones, approximately 86% seen once. Specimen: peripheral blood. The receptor set was obtained from a woman in her 50s with COVID-19, enrolled during active disease.

The DNA of the CDR3 is TGTGCCAGCACCCCGGGGGGGACCTATGGCTACACCTTC. Protein sequence: CASTPGGTYGYTF. The V and J genes are TRBV12-3 or TRBV12-4 and TRBJ1-2, with D perhaps TRBD1 (5 bases). Trimming took off 7 bases at V and 4 bases at J, with 13 bases between the two ends. CDR3 length: 13 amino acids.

This chain joins TRBV5-4 and TRBJ1-2, with a tentative D call TRBD1 (6 bases). Germline V gives CDR1 SGHNT, CDR2 YYREEE (reference sequence). V shed 4 bases and J shed 2 bases, with 12 bases lying between them. The CDR3 spans 14 residues. CDR3 coding DNA: TGTGCCAGCAGCCCTACAGGGAGCAACTATGGCTACACCTTC. This sequence encodes CASSPTGSNYGYTF.

The CDR3 region is CASGRGQGLYEQYV. The CDR3, as DNA: TGTGCCAGCGGGCGGGGACAGGGTCTCTACGAGCAGTACGTC. This chain joins TRBV6-6 and TRBJ2-7, with 9 bases identical to TRBD1. The CDR3 has 14 amino acids. Per germline, CDR1 MNHNY and CDR2 SVGAGI (reference sequence). The J segment lost 3 bases and the V segment lost 8 bases, leaving 8 bases of the junction unmatched.

V is TRBV30 and J is TRBJ2-7; 7 bases align to TRBD1. V trimming: 1 base; J trimming: 5 bases; junction bases outside the gene matches: 2. The length of the CDR3 is 12 residues. Germline V CDR1 and CDR2: GTSNPN, SVGIG (reference sequence). CDR3 protein: CAWSGQGNEQYV. As DNA, the CDR3 is TGTGCCTGGAGTGGACAGGGCAACGAGCAGTACGTC.

This clone came up once. V gene TRBV30 combines with J gene TRBJ1-2, with TRBD1 as a possible D gene (6 bases). Deletions cut 4 bases from V and 6 bases from J, with 15 bases between. Per the germline V gene, CDR1 is GTSNPN and CDR2 is SVGIG (reference sequence). This CDR3 has 13 residues. The CDR3: CAWNLRGSDGYTF. The CDR3 nucleotides read TGTGCCTGGAACTTAAGGGGGTCGGATGGCTACACCTTC.

This chain connects TRBV6-1 to TRBJ2-5; weak D call: TRBD2 (6 bases). Germline V gene lookup returns CDR1 MNHNS and CDR2 SASEGT. The CDR3 contains 14 residues. V dropped 5 bases and J dropped 3 bases, with 13 bases sitting between them. In DNA form, the CDR3 reads TGTGCCAGCAGTCCCTGGGGAGGCGAAGAGACCCAGTACTTC. Translated, it gives CASSPWGGEETQYF.

The chain links TRBV7-8 to TRBJ2-7; 8 bases match TRBD1. CDR1 and CDR2 (germline): SGHVS, FQNEAQ. Trimming at V came to 4 bases and at J to 3 bases, leaving 2 bases not matched to a gene. The CDR3 runs 13 residues. CDR3 coding DNA: TGTGCCAGCAGCTCGGGGACAGGCTACGAGCAGTACTTC. It codes for CASSSGTGYEQYF.

The chain employs TRBV2 and TRBJ2-5; the match to TRBD2 covers 9 bases. V was pared by 8 bases and J by 5 bases, with 9 bases of the junction left unmatched. The CDR3 runs to 14 residues. Looked up from germline, CDR1 is SNHLY and CDR2 is FYNNEI. The CDR3 DNA follows: TGTGCCAGCGTCAGGGCGGGGGGGCAGGAGACCCAGTACTTC. Residues: CASVRAGGQETQYF.

The J gene is TRBJ2-7, the V gene TRBV11-2, with D hard to call. Germline V gene data show CDR1 as SGHAT and CDR2 as FQNNGV. V lost 5 bases and J lost 2, with 7 bases in between. This CDR3 contains 12 residues. Here the CDR3 DNA reads TGTGCCAGCAGCCCCACAGCCTACGAGCAGTACTTC. It yields the protein CASSPTAYEQYF.

The genes are TRBV19 and TRBJ2-1; 8 bases are a match to TRBD1. V trimming: 5 bases; J trimming: 3 bases; junction bases outside the gene matches: 6. The CDR3 contains 15 residues. Looked up from germline, CDR1 is LNHDA and CDR2 is SQIVND (reference sequence). CDR3 loop: CASSSTGALYNEQFF. The CDR3 DNA follows: TGTGCCAGTAGTTCGACAGGGGCCCTCTACAATGAGCAGTTCTTC.

The V gene is TRBV3-1 (or the pseudogene TRBV3-2), the J gene TRBJ2-1, with D uncertain. Trimming removed 3 bases from V and 7 bases from J, with 13 bases in between. Per germline, CDR1 LGHDT and CDR2 YNNKEL (reference sequence). The CDR3 contains 14 residues. CDR3 bases: TGTGCCAGCAGCCACGGTGTTAGCACGAATGAGCAGTTCTTC. Encoded protein: CASSHGVSTNEQFF.

This clone was found a few times. This chain links TRBV4-1 with TRBJ1-3; possibly TRBD1 for D (6 bases). Germline CDR1 is MGHRA and CDR2 is YSYEKL. Trimming pared 1 base from V and 7 bases from J, leaving 17 bases between. The CDR3 extends over 16 amino acids. This CDR3 reads CASSQVGRGVGNTIYF. CDR3 nucleotide sequence: TGCGCCAGCAGCCAAGTCGGCAGGGGAGTCGGTAACACCATATATTTT.

In DNA, the CDR3 is TGTGCCAGTAGTATTTGGGACAGGCCGAACACTGAAGCTTTCTTT. Its translation is CASSIWDRPNTEAFF. This chain joins TRBV19 and TRBJ1-1; 8 bases are shared with TRBD1. From germline, CDR1 is LNHDA and CDR2 SQIVND (reference sequence). V lost 3 bases, J lost 1 base, and 4 bases stayed unmatched. The CDR3 spans 15 residues.

The rearrangement joins TRBV28 to TRBJ2-3; 13 bases line up with TRBD2. Per the germline V gene, CDR1 is MDHEN and CDR2 is SYDVKM. The V segment lost 2 bases and the J segment 4 bases; nucleotides outside the gene matches: 6. The CDR3 totals 17 residues. CDR3 in amino acids: CASSLITSGGAADTQYF. DNA for the CDR3: TGTGCCAGCAGTTTAATCACTAGCGGGGGGGCGGCAGATACGCAGTATTTT. Using reference TRBV28 and TRBJ2-3 for the parts outside the CDR3, the full variable domain is DVKVTQSSRYLVKRTGEKVFLECVQDMDHENMFWYRQDPGLGLRLIYFSYDVKMKEKGDIPEGYSVSREKKERFSLILESASTNQTSMYLCASSLITSGGAADTQYFGPGTRLTVL.

The chain links TRBV5-6 to TRBJ1-3; 8 bases fit TRBD1. The CDR3 runs 16 residues. Germline CDR1 and CDR2: SGHDT and YYEEEE. Trimming took 4 bases from V and 2 from J; bases not matched to a gene: 8. The CDR3 region is CASSGQGLRTGNTIYF. The CDR3 coding sequence is TGTGCCAGCAGCGGACAGGGTTTGAGGACTGGAAACACCATATATTTT.

In its sample, this clone was seen once. The chain recombines TRBV15 with TRBJ1-2; 8 bases line up with TRBD1. This CDR3 has 14 residues. J lost 2 bases, V lost 5 bases, and 4 bases had no gene match. The germline gives CDR1 LNHNV, CDR2 YYDKDF (reference sequence). CDR3 nucleotide sequence: TGTGCCACCAGCGGGCAGGGGGCGAACTATGGCTACACCTTC. Its translation: CATSGQGANYGYTF.

This chain uses TRBV11-2 with TRBJ1-3; D call uncertain. Looked up from germline, CDR1 is SGHAT and CDR2 is FQNNGV. V was shortened by 6 bases and J by 1 base, with 13 bases between the two germline ends. CDR3 length: 15 residues. The CDR3 region is CASRRGVASGNTIYF. The DNA of the CDR3 is TGTGCCAGCAGGCGGGGAGTCGCATCTGGAAACACCATATATTTT.

The chain recombines TRBV6-5 with TRBJ1-5; the match to TRBD1 covers 11 bases. The V and J ends lost 8 bases and 6 bases, in that order; junction bases with no gene match: 3. CDR1 MNHEY and CDR2 SVGAGI come from the germline V gene. This CDR3 contains 13 residues. The CDR3 bases are TGTGCCAGCGAAGGGACAGGGGGTCAGCCCCAGCATTTT. This translates into CASEGTGGQPQHF.

V usage is TRBV10-3 and J usage is TRBJ2-7; perhaps TRBD2 as D (6 bases). Germline loops: CDR1 ENHRY, CDR2 SYGVKD. The CDR3 sequence is 13 residues long. Trimming pared 2 bases from V and 7 bases from J, leaving 12 bases between. CDR3 sequence (DNA): TGTGCCATCAGTGAGCGGGGGACCCAGGAGCAGTACGTC. Encoded protein: CAISERGTQEQYV.

This clone was observed a few times. The chain links TRBV5-1 to TRBJ1-5; 8 bases match TRBD1. The CDR3 covers 14 residues. J gave up 7 bases and V 2 bases, and 5 bases lay outside the gene matches. CDR1 and CDR2 from the germline V gene are SGHRS and YFSETQ. CDR3 bases: TGCGCCAGCAGCTTCTCAGGGGGCGGGCAGCCCCAGCATTTT. It translates to CASSFSGGGQPQHF.

The rearrangement joins TRBV14 to TRBJ2-5; the D is unclear. The V gene lost 3 bases and the J gene lost 1 base, with 6 bases spanning the gap. Germline V gene lookup returns CDR1 SGHDN and CDR2 FVKESK. CDR3 length: 13 amino acids. The CDR3 reads CASSQNFQETQYF. CDR3 DNA: TGTGCCAGCAGCCAGAACTTCCAAGAGACCCAGTACTTC.

The chain has TRBV19 and TRBJ2-3, with D possibly being TRBD2 (5 bases). Between the trimmed V and J ends, which lost 3 bases and 1 base, there was a span of 11 bases. The CDR3 extends over 15 amino acids. Germline CDR1 LNHDA, CDR2 SQIVND (reference sequence). This CDR3 reads CASSMSRVGTDTQYF. In DNA form, the CDR3 reads TGTGCCAGTAGTATGTCGCGGGTTGGCACAGATACGCAGTATTTT.